This T cell receptor beta chain was identified in a study of human T cells and chemical hapten exposure. About this clonotype itself: Its specificity is not known.

One entry per CDR3 protein results from TCRdb running MiXCR on the RACE reads. The data contain about 100,000 distinct CDR3 sequences, roughly an eighth of them singletons. General study results and limits: Versus controls, significantly more large CDR3 similarity clusters arose from expanded TCRs.

Germline CDR1 is KGHDR and CDR2 is SFDVKD. Trimming took 6 bases from V and 5 from J; bases not matched to a gene: 6. This CDR3 region has 14 residues. The sample's time point: patch test 2, 6 weeks after DPC sensitization. As to treatment: therapeutic diphenylcyclopropenone sensitization with weekly scalp DPC. The starting material was whole blood, obtained in connection with sensitization to the hapten diphenylcyclopropenone (DPC). This chain uses TRBV24-1 with TRBJ2-1; TRBD2 matches 7 bases. The source of this sequence is a woman between 40 and 55 years old with alopecia areata. Some clones in this sample may be carry-over from other donors' samples. The CDR3 sequence: CATSSGRSHNEQFF. Written as DNA, the CDR3 is TGTGCCACCAGTTCCGGGAGGTCCCACAATGAGCAGTTCTTC.